This T cell receptor beta chain stems from a study of metastatic and nonmetastatic thyroid tumors. The wider study: Comparative analysis of repertoires was undertaken across blood and tumor or nodule tissue obtained from malignant and benign thyroid patients. Overall study findings and caveats: Significantly greater TCR beta diversity was reportedly found in malignant thyroid tumors than in benign nodules (in blood and tumor).

Details on this clone: The antigen is unknown.

TCRdb re-called the PCR reads via MiXCR. Of some 8,400 clones in the sample, around 43% were seen once. Trimming removed 4 bases from V and 6 bases from J, with 20 bases in between. Germline V gene sequence: CDR1 SGHRS, CDR2 YFSETQ. The CDR3 totals 15 residues. Thyroid surgery took place with no prior treatment in any patient. The chain joins TRBV5-1 to TRBJ2-7; no firm D call. The receptor was isolated from a male donor with papillary thyroid cancer or a benign thyroid nodule (not recorded which). Some clones in this sample may be carry-over from other donors' samples. What was sequenced was tumor tissue. The CDR3: CASSTYPRIAGEQYF. As DNA, the CDR3 is TGCGCCAGCAGCACTTACCCGAGAATAGCTGGCGAGCAGTACTTC. The full variable domain, in which reference TRBV5-1 and TRBJ2-7 provide the parts outside the CDR3, is KAGVTQTPRYLIKTRGQQVTLSCSPISGHRSVSWYQQTPGQGLQFLFEYFSETQRNKGNFPGRFSGRQFSNSRSEMNVSTLELGDSALYLCASSTYPRIAGEQYFGPGTRLTVT.